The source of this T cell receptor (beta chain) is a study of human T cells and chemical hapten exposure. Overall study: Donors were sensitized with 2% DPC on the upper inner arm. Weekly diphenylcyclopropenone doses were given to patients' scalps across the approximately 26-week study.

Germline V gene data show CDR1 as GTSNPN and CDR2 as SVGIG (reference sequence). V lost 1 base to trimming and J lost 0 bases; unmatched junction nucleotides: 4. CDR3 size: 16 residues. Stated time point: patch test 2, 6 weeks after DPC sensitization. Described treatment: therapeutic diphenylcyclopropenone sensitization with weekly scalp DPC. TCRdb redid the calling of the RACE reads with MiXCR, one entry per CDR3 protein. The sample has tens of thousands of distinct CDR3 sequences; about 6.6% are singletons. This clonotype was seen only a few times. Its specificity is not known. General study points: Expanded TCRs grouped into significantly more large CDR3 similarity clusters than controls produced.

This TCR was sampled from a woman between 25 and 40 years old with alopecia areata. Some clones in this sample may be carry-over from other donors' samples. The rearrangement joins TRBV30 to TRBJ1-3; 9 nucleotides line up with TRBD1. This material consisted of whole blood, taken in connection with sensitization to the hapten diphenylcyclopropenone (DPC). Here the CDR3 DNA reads TGTGCCTGGAGTGCCGGGACAGGGTCCTCTGGAAACACCATATATTTT. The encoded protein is CAWSAGTGSSGNTIYF.